This T cell receptor (beta chain) was captured by sequencing in a study of T-cell reconstitution after alpha-beta-depleted transplantation in children. Unique molecular identifiers featured in how the TCRbeta library was prepared. One entry per CDR3 protein results from TCRdb running MiXCR on the PCR reads. Here the sample spans some 150,000 distinct CDR3 sequences, 8.5% to 10% being singletons. Germline trimming cut 2 bases from V and 9 bases from J; bases unmatched to any gene: 8. Germline lookup yields CDR1 DFQATT and CDR2 SNEGSKA (reference sequence). CDR3 length: 14 amino acids. Note on this clonotype: The antigen is not known.

General observations from the study: Some patients owed their high day-60 TCRbeta diversity to surviving recipient T cells and thymic progenitors. Several hundred rapidly expanded clones from non-depleted graft cells reportedly supplied alpha-beta T cells about two months post-transplant. The main origin of T-cell counts and diversity one year after transplant was newly produced T cells.

This chain connects TRBV20-1 to TRBJ2-2, with 8 bases identical to TRBD2. The sample here was PBMCs, mostly from graft donor cells, taken 180 days after TCRalphabeta/CD19-depleted stem cell transplant. This receptor was identified in a female patient aged 2-9 years who had a stem cell transplant for congenital amegakaryocytic thrombocytopenia, so the T cells may come from the graft donor. CDR3 protein: CSARSGSWSRELFF. The CDR3 nucleotides read TGCAGTGCTAGAAGCGGGAGCTGGTCCAGGGAGCTGTTTTTT.